This T cell receptor (beta chain) was captured in a study of shared T cell receptors in the human thymus. The count of this clone is one. Trimming at V came to 5 bases and at J to 3 bases, leaving 10 bases not matched to a gene. Looked up from germline, CDR1 is SGHDN and CDR2 is FVKESK. This CDR3 has 19 residues. Generated by immunoSEQ multiplex PCR, the TCRdb table keeps only in-frame clones and is missing some. This sample yields 630,000 or so clones, of which about 90% are seen a single time; roughly 0.0087% belongs to the top ten. These records were also assigned to another study, of human thymus T cells. This second report adds: Thymus was obtained from resections taken during corrective heart surgery.

This rearrangement joins TRBV14 to TRBJ2-1; 16 bases fit TRBD2. The source material was thymocytes. The receptor was derived from a boy younger than two with a congenital heart defect. The DNA for the CDR3 is TGTGCCAGCAGCAAGGCCTGGGGACTAGCGGGGGGGAACTACAATGAGCAGTTCTTC. It translates to CASSKAWGLAGGNYNEQFF.